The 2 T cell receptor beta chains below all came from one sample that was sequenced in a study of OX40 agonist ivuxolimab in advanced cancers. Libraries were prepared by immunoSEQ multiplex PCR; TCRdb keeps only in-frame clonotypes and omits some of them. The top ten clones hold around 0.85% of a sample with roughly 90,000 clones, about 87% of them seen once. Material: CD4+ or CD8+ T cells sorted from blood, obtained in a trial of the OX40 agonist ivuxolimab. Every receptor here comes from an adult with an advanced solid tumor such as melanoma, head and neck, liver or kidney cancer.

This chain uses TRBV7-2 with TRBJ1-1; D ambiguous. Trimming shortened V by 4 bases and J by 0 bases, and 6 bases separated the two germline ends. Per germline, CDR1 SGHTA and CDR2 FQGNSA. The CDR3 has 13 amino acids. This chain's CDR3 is CASSYNVNTEAFF. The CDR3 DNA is TGTGCCAGCAGCTATAATGTGAACACTGAAGCTTTCTTT.

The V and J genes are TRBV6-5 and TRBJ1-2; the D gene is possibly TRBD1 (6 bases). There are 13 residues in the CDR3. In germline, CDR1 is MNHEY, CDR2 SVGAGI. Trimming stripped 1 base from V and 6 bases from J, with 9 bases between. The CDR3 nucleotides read TGTGCCAGCAGTTACTTAAACAGGGATGGCTACACCTTC. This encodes CASSYLNRDGYTF.